Below are 23 T cell receptor beta chains sequenced from a single sample in a study of cytomegalovirus exposure and HLA in healthy donors. Researchers ran the PCR with 60 Vbeta and 13 Jbeta primers. Profiling relied on immunoSEQ multiplex PCR, and the TCRdb table lists in-frame clones only, not all of them. The table includes some 130,000 clones, around 77% detected once. Input material: PBMCs. The receptors originated from a man in his fifties or sixties in good health and CMV-seronegative.

This clone was observed at least ten times. The chain joins TRBV28 to TRBJ2-3; 10 bases map to TRBD2. V was clipped by 8 bases and J by 5 bases; unmatched bases: 13. This CDR3 has 16 amino acids. Germline V lookup: CDR1 MDHEN, CDR2 SYDVKM. The CDR3 nucleotides are TGTGCCAGCTCATCGGGTAGGACTAGCGGTTTAGATACGCAGTATTTT. Translation gives CASSSGRTSGLDTQYF.

This chain connects TRBV19 to TRBJ2-5, with a possible D match to TRBD2 (6 bases). Trimming removed 0 bases from V and 4 bases from J, with 12 bases in between. The CDR3 covers 15 residues. The V gene's germline CDR1 is LNHDA and CDR2 SQIVND (reference sequence). CDR3 in DNA: TGTGCCAGTAGTATAGAGGAGGGTACGGGAGAGACCCAGTACTTC. This encodes CASSIEEGTGETQYF.

V is TRBV28 and J is TRBJ2-2; 14 nucleotides agree with TRBD2. Per germline, CDR1 MDHEN and CDR2 SYDVKM. The CDR3 runs 21 residues. The trim removed 5 bases at V and 1 base at J, leaving 15 bases unmatched. The chain's CDR3 is CASSPSTSGLAGAQNTGELFF. The CDR3 bases are TGTGCCAGCAGTCCCTCAACCTCGGGACTAGCGGGAGCCCAGAACACCGGGGAGCTGTTTTTT.

The chain employs TRBV10-3 and TRBJ2-5; 10 positions agree with TRBD2. This CDR3 has 17 residues. V lost 6 bases and J lost 1; bases outside the gene matches: 11. The V gene's germline CDR1 is ENHRY and CDR2 SYGVKD. The CDR3 region has the DNA TGTGCCATCAGCGACCCGGGACTAGCGCAATCCCAAGAGACCCAGTACTTC. It translates to CAISDPGLAQSQETQYF.

This chain links TRBV7-9 with TRBJ2-6, with D uncertain. This CDR3 comprises 15 residues. Trimming cost V 5 bases and J 1 base, with 9 bases left between them. Germline-derived CDR1 and CDR2 are SEHNR and FQNEAQ (reference sequence). CDR3 loop: CASSTTESGANVLTF. CDR3 DNA sequence: TGTGCCAGCAGCACAACAGAGTCTGGGGCCAACGTCCTGACTTTC.

This sequence joins TRBV23-1 and TRBJ2-2, with TRBD2 matching 10 bases. TRBV23-1 belongs to the ORF category, with a function that is uncertain. V lost 6 bases to trimming and J lost 3 bases; unmatched junction nucleotides: 16. The CDR3 has 19 residues. CDR3 region: CASSPWHPGTSEDTGELFF. In DNA form, the CDR3 reads TGCGCCAGCAGCCCCTGGCACCCCGGGACTAGCGAAGACACCGGGGAGCTGTTTTTT.

The chain employs TRBV2 and TRBJ2-1, with unresolved D. The CDR3 length is 13 residues. CDR1 SNHLY and CDR2 FYNNEI come from the germline V gene. Trimming left V 4 bases short and J 0 bases short, with 4 bases between. The CDR3 DNA sequence: TGTGCCAGCAGTGGAGGCTCCTACAATGAGCAGTTCTTC. Translation gives CASSGGSYNEQFF.

Worth noting for this clone: With a much larger clone just one base away, this may be a read error. For the CDR3, the DNA is TGTGCCAGCAGTGGGGACTTTAGCTCTAGAAACACCATATATTTT. It yields the protein CASSGDFSSRNTIYF. This chain uses TRBV2 with TRBJ1-3; D may be TRBD1 (5 bases). CDR3 size: 15 residues. In germline, CDR1 is SNHLY, CDR2 FYNNEI.

The rearrangement uses TRBV7-6 and TRBJ2-7; 10 bases match TRBD2. Trimming at V came to 0 bases and at J to 6 bases, leaving 17 bases not matched to a gene. The germline V gene has CDR1 SGHVS and CDR2 FNYEAQ. The CDR3 has 19 amino acids. The CDR3 DNA reads TGTGCCAGCAGCTTAGCGATAAGGGCTAGCGGGAGTAGAGTTCCCGAGCAGTACTTC. This sequence encodes CASSLAIRASGSRVPEQYF.

This clone was detected once. V gene TRBV9 combines with J gene TRBJ2-7, with 8 nucleotides matching TRBD2. The CDR3 contains 15 residues. Germline-derived CDR1 and CDR2 are SGDLS and YYNGEE. Germline trimming cut 5 bases from V and 4 bases from J; bases unmatched to any gene: 11. CDR3 bases: TGTGCCAGCAGTCCAGCGGGGGACCCGGAATACGAGCAGTACTTC. Protein product: CASSPAGDPEYEQYF.

J is TRBJ1-4 and V is TRBV5-4, with D uncertain. Between the trimmed V and J ends, which lost 4 bases and 0 bases, there was a span of 16 bases. Looked up from germline, CDR1 is SGHNT and CDR2 is YYREEE (reference sequence). CDR3 length: 17 residues. The CDR3 nucleotides are TGTGCCAGCAGCCTGTTTAGTGTCGAAACAACTAATGAAAAACTGTTTTTT. The encoded protein is CASSLFSVETTNEKLFF.

The chain carries TRBV19 and TRBJ2-7; D may be TRBD2 (6 bases). The V end was cut by 2 bases, the J end by 3 bases, with 11 bases between. This CDR3 contains 14 residues. Germline V gene sequence: CDR1 LNHDA, CDR2 SQIVND (reference sequence). CDR3 sequence: CASSIRDWGYEQYF. The DNA for the CDR3 is TGTGCCAGTAGTATAAGGGACTGGGGCTACGAGCAGTACTTC.

The table lists this clone with a count of one. The chain uses TRBV5-8 and TRBJ2-3, with TRBD1 matching over 9 bases. Germline V gives CDR1 SGHTS, CDR2 YDEGEE. J gave up 4 bases and V 4 bases, and 10 bases lay outside the gene matches. CDR3 length: 16 amino acids. The CDR3 nucleotides read TGTGCCAGCAGCCAATACAGGGGGCGATTGCCAGATACGCAGTATTTT. It yields the protein CASSQYRGRLPDTQYF.

The genes are TRBV7-9 and TRBJ1-2, with 8 bases aligning to TRBD1. Germline V gene lookup returns CDR1 SEHNR and CDR2 FQNEAQ (reference sequence). The CDR3 sequence is 15 residues long. With V trimmed by 0 bases and J by 4 bases, 4 bases remained unmatched. Here the CDR3 DNA reads TGTGCCAGCAGCTTAGCCTCGGGACAGGCCTATGGCTACACCTTC. Its protein is CASSLASGQAYGYTF. The full variable domain, with the rest looked up from reference TRBV7-9 and TRBJ1-2, is DTGVSQNPRHKITKRGQNVTFRCDPISEHNRLYWYRQTLGQGPEFLTYFQNEAQLEKSRLLSDRFSAERPKGSFSTLEIQRTEQGDSAMYLCASSLASGQAYGYTFGSGTRLTVV.

Turning to this clone: This sequence may be a read error, since a much larger clone differs from it by one base. J is TRBJ2-7 and V is TRBV7-9; no firm D call. The V gene lost 3 bases and the J gene lost 5 bases, with 8 bases spanning the gap. Germline V gene lookup returns CDR1 SEHNR and CDR2 FQNEAQ (reference sequence). The CDR3 totals 12 residues. CDR3 in amino acids: CASSLVGDEQYF. The DNA for the CDR3 is TGTGCCAGCAGCTTGGTCGGAGACGAGCAGTACTTC.

This chain links TRBV27 with TRBJ1-3; D uncertain. The CDR3 consists of 16 residues. CDR1 is MNHEY, CDR2 SMNVEV, per germline (reference sequence). V lost 0 bases, J lost 4 bases, and 13 bases lay in between. The CDR3 spells CASSLSLFPPGNTIYF. CDR3 coding DNA: TGTGCCAGCAGTTTATCGCTATTCCCTCCAGGAAACACCATATATTTT.

The gene calls are TRBV7-2 and TRBJ2-7; the match to TRBD2 covers 8 bases. CDR1 and CDR2 from the germline V gene are SGHTA and FQGNSA. The CDR3 totals 15 residues. Trimming removed 2 bases from V and 2 bases from J; junction bases left unmatched: 5. CDR3 sequence reads: CASSLSGSTTYEQYF. CDR3 bases: TGTGCCAGCAGCTTAAGCGGGAGCACAACCTACGAGCAGTACTTC.

The rearrangement links TRBV19 to TRBJ1-5; TRBD1 is a possible D gene (5 bases). V was pared by 10 bases and J by 2 bases, with 9 bases between. Per the germline V gene, CDR1 is LNHDA and CDR2 is SQIVND (reference sequence). This CDR3 comprises 12 residues. This CDR3 reads CATRVGNQPQHF. CDR3 in DNA: TGTGCCACCAGGGTGGGCAATCAGCCCCAGCATTTT.

This chain joins TRBV29-1 and TRBJ2-1, with 8 positions matching TRBD2. V was pared by 4 bases and J by 0 bases, with 8 bases of the junction left unmatched. This CDR3 has 16 residues. CDR1 and CDR2 (germline): SQVTM, ANQGSEA. Here the CDR3 DNA reads TGCAGCGTTGCACCATTCAGCGGGAGCTCCTACAATGAGCAGTTCTTC. Translating gives CSVAPFSGSSYNEQFF.

This chain uses TRBV5-1 with TRBJ2-7; 7 bases agree with TRBD1. From germline, CDR1 is SGHRS and CDR2 YFSETQ. V dropped 4 bases and J dropped 5; count of bases not matched to a gene: 6. The CDR3 length is 13 residues. CDR3 loop: CASSMGTVNEQYF. CDR3 nucleotides: TGCGCCAGCAGCATGGGGACAGTCAACGAGCAGTACTTC.

The CDR3 DNA reads as TGCGCCAGCAGCCAGCGGACAGGGGACGGGGAGCTGTTTTTT. This codes for CASSQRTGDGELFF. The rearrangement joins TRBV5-1 to TRBJ2-2, with 9 nucleotides matching TRBD1. Germline V gene lookup returns CDR1 SGHRS and CDR2 YFSETQ. The CDR3 spans 14 residues. The trim removed 4 bases at V and 7 bases at J, leaving 5 bases unmatched.

The V and J genes are TRBV19 and TRBJ2-1; D may be TRBD1 (6 bases). Germline assignment: CDR1 LNHDA and CDR2 SQIVND (reference sequence). V was cut by 3 bases and J by 5 bases, with 11 bases left in between. The CDR3 is 14 residues long. This CDR3 reads CASSIGTLNNEQFF. As DNA, the CDR3 is TGTGCCAGTAGTATCGGGACACTCAACAATGAGCAGTTCTTC.

The V gene is TRBV7-2, the J gene TRBJ2-1, with 9 bases fitting TRBD1. The germline V gene encodes CDR1 SGHTA and CDR2 FQGNSA. The J segment lost 7 bases and the V segment lost 5 bases, leaving 6 bases of the junction unmatched. The CDR3 runs 14 residues. The CDR3 reads CASSPGTGNNEQFF. The DNA for the CDR3 is TGTGCCAGCAGCCCCGGGACAGGGAATAATGAGCAGTTCTTC.